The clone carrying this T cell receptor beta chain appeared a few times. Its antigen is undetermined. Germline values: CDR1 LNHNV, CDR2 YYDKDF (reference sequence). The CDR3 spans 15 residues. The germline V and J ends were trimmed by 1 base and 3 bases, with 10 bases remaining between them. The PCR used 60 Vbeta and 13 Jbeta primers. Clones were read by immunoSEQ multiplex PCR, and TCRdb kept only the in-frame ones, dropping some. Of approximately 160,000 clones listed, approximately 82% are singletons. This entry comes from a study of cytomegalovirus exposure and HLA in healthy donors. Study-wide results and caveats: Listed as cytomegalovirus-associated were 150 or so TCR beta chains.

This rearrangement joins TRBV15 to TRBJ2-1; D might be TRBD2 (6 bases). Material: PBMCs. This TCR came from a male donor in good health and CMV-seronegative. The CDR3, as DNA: TGTGCCACCAGCAGAGCGGGAGAAGGCTACAATGAGCAGTTCTTC. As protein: CATSRAGEGYNEQFF.